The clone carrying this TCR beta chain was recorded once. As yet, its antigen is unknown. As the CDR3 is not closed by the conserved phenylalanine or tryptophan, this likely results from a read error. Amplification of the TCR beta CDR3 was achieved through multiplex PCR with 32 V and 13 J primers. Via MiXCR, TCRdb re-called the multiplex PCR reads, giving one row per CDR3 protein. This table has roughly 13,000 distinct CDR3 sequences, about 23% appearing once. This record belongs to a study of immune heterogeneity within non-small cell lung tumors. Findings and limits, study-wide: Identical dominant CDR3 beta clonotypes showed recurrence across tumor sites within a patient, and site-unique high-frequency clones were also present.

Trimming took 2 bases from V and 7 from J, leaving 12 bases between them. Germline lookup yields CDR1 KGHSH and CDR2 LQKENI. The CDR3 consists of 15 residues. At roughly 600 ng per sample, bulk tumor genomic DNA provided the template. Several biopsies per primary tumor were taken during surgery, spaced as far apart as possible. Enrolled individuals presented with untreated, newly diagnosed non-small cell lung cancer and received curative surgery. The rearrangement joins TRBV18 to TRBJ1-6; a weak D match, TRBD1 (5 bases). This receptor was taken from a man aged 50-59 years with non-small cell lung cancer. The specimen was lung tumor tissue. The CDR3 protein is CASSPEAQDNSPLHS. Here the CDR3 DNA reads TGTGCCAGCTCACCAGAGGCACAGGACAATTCACCCCTCCACTCT.